These T cell receptor beta chains were read from a single sample in a study of persistence of HIV-infected CD4 T cells. The table came from immunoSEQ multiplex PCR; TCRdb's copy has only in-frame clones and leaves some out. The sample has around 9,900 clones; roughly 84% are singletons. These TCRs are of unknown antigen specificity. Sequences were derived from CD4+ T cells sorted from PBMCs after roughly 18-hour stimulation, sampled from a patient who received antiretroviral therapy. The source is an adult woman with HIV who was CMV-seropositive. CDR3s include the opening cysteine and the closing phenylalanine or tryptophan. The D gene is left open where the match is weak. Clone size appears in some rows only: once, few, many, or a class for an expanded clone.

CDR3aa	CDR3nt	j_gene	v_gene	abundance	d_gene
CASSPRRRETQYF	TGTGCCAGCTCACCACGGAGGCGAGAGACCCAGTACTTC	TRBJ2-5	TRBV18	once	.
CSVRPGRGLTRDTQYF	TGCAGCGTCCGCCCGGGCCGGGGACTCACCCGAGATACGCAGTATTTT	TRBJ2-3	TRBV29-1	.	.
CASSHGLGEQFF	TGTGCCAGCAGCCACGGACTAGGGGAGCAGTTCTTC	TRBJ2-1	TRBV3-1/TRBV3-2	.	TRBD2
CASGGRQGTDTQYF	TGTGCCAGCGGGGGGAGACAGGGCACAGATACGCAGTATTTT	TRBJ2-3	TRBV2	.	.
CATSAGASVFDTQYF	TGTGCCACCAGTGCTGGGGCCTCAGTGTTCGATACGCAGTATTTT	TRBJ2-3	TRBV24-1	.	.
CASSLDLRDTQYF	TGTGCCAGCAGCTTAGACTTACGAGATACGCAGTATTTT	TRBJ2-3	TRBV7-8	few	.
CASRFSVDTEAFF	TGTGCCAGCAGATTCTCGGTGGACACTGAAGCTTTCTTT	TRBJ1-1	TRBV7-3	.	.
CASRPTGGLYGYTF	TGTGCCAGCAGGCCGACAGGGGGACTCTATGGCTACACCTTC	TRBJ1-2	TRBV6-5	.	TRBD1
CASSRGQGTYEQYF	TGTGCCAGCAGTAGGGGACAGGGAACCTACGAGCAGTACTTC	TRBJ2-7	TRBV25-1	.	TRBD1
CASSLVSSAGVGNEQFF	TGTGCCAGCAGCTTAGTCTCATCTGCGGGAGTAGGAAATGAGCAGTTCTTC	TRBJ2-1	TRBV7-9	.	TRBD2
CASSSRQQETQYF	TGTGCCAGCAGCTCCAGACAGCAAGAGACCCAGTACTTC	TRBJ2-5	TRBV5-4	.	.
CASSPGQGAYEQYF	TGTGCCAGCAGCCCAGGGCAGGGAGCCTACGAGCAGTACTTC	TRBJ2-7	TRBV5-6	.	.
CASSLRQASPPYNEQFF	TGTGCCAGCAGCTTAAGACAGGCATCCCCACCCTACAATGAGCAGTTCTTC	TRBJ2-1	TRBV7-3	.	.
CASSWALGGLETQYF	TGTGCCAGCAGCTGGGCGCTCGGGGGATTGGAGACCCAGTACTTC	TRBJ2-5	TRBV7-9	.	.
CASRPSSRGYEPQHF	TGTGCCAGTCGTCCCTCAAGTAGGGGTTATGAGCCCCAGCATTTT	TRBJ1-5	TRBV19	.	.
CASSLVFGRNQETQYF	TGTGCCAGCAGTCTCGTCTTTGGGCGGAATCAAGAGACCCAGTACTTC	TRBJ2-5	TRBV6-2/TRBV6-3	.	.
CASSARASLANTEAFF	TGTGCCAGCAGCGCCCGAGCTTCGCTAGCGAACACTGAAGCTTTCTTT	TRBJ1-1	TRBV9	.	.
CASSLDRGRGYTF	TGTGCCAGCTCCTTGGACAGGGGCAGGGGCTACACCTTC	TRBJ1-2	TRBV18	.	TRBD1
CASSQSFSQTSGNTIYF	TGCGCCAGCAGCCAATCGTTCAGCCAAACCTCTGGAAACACCATATATTTT	TRBJ1-3	TRBV4-3	.	.
CASSPSRGDREPQHF	TGTGCCAGCAGCCCCAGCAGGGGAGATAGAGAGCCCCAGCATTTT	TRBJ1-5	TRBV28	.	.
CASSATGDSYNEQFF	TGTGCCAGCAGCGCCACAGGGGACTCCTACAATGAGCAGTTCTTC	TRBJ2-1	TRBV7-3	few	TRBD1
CASSLGTGGGNQPQHF	TGCGCCAGCAGCTTGGGGACCGGGGGGGGCAATCAGCCCCAGCATTTT	TRBJ1-5	TRBV5-1	.	.
CASSITERGGGTQETQYF	TGTGCCAGCTCCATAACGGAGCGGGGGGGCGGAACCCAAGAGACCCAGTACTTC	TRBJ2-5	TRBV7-2	.	TRBD2
CASSERGHFRGYTF	TGTGCCAGCAGTGAAAGGGGACATTTCCGTGGCTACACCTTC	TRBJ1-2	TRBV6-1	.	.
CASSRTTGTPGSNEQFF	TGTGCCAGTAGCCGTACAACCGGGACCCCCGGAAGCAATGAGCAGTTCTTC	TRBJ2-1	TRBV19	.	.
CASSFQTSLAGGLYEQYF	TGTGCCAGCAGCTTTCAGACTTCGCTAGCGGGAGGGCTCTACGAGCAGTACTTC	TRBJ2-7	TRBV5-5	.	TRBD2
CASSLGYSGNTIYF	TGTGCCAGCAGCTTAGGATACTCTGGAAACACCATATATTTT	TRBJ1-3	TRBV7-8	.	.
CAWGQGLLNTEAFF	TGTGCCTGGGGACAGGGACTATTGAACACTGAAGCTTTCTTT	TRBJ1-1	TRBV30	.	TRBD1
CASSQSVSNTGELFF	TGCGCCAGCAGCCAGTCTGTATCGAACACCGGGGAGCTGTTTTTT	TRBJ2-2	TRBV4-1	.	.
CATESWGSYNEQFF	TGTGCCACCGAAAGTTGGGGCTCCTACAATGAGCAGTTCTTC	TRBJ2-1	TRBV24-1	.	.
CASSHRGLAYNEQFF	TGTGCCAGCAGTCACAGGGGACTAGCCTACAATGAGCAGTTCTTC	TRBJ2-1	TRBV6-1	once	.
CASSQGALGGTRTYEQYF	TGTGCCAGCAGCCAAGGAGCCCTTGGGGGGACCCGTACCTACGAGCAGTACTTC	TRBJ2-7	TRBV3-1/TRBV3-2	.	.
CASSADYLSYEQYF	TGTGCCAGCAGCGCCGACTACCTCTCCTACGAGCAGTACTTC	TRBJ2-7	TRBV9	.	.
CASSQDERGWDTEAFF	TGTGCCAGCAGCCAAGATGAAAGAGGATGGGACACTGAAGCTTTCTTT	TRBJ1-1	TRBV3-1/TRBV3-2	few	.
CASSPSLGSDTEAFF	TGTGCCAGCAGCCCGTCTCTGGGCTCGGACACTGAAGCTTTCTTT	TRBJ1-1	TRBV7-6	few	.
CASSPGPRNHEQFF	TGTGCCAGCAGTCCGGGTCCGAGGAATCATGAGCAGTTCTTC	TRBJ2-1	TRBV7-6	.	.
CSVEEAVGGAFF	TGCAGCGTTGAAGAAGCGGTGGGCGGAGCTTTCTTT	TRBJ1-1	TRBV29-1	.	.
CASSQVRSFTDTQYF	TGTGCCAGCAGCCAAGTCCGCTCTTTCACAGATACGCAGTATTTT	TRBJ2-3	TRBV14	few	.
CASSPLQVNNEQFF	TGTGCCAGCTCACCTCTTCAGGTTAACAATGAGCAGTTCTTC	TRBJ2-1	TRBV18	.	.
CASSLGRDRGPSGNTIYF	TGCGCCAGCAGCTTGGGACGGGACAGGGGGCCCTCTGGAAACACCATATATTTT	TRBJ1-3	TRBV5-1	.	TRBD1